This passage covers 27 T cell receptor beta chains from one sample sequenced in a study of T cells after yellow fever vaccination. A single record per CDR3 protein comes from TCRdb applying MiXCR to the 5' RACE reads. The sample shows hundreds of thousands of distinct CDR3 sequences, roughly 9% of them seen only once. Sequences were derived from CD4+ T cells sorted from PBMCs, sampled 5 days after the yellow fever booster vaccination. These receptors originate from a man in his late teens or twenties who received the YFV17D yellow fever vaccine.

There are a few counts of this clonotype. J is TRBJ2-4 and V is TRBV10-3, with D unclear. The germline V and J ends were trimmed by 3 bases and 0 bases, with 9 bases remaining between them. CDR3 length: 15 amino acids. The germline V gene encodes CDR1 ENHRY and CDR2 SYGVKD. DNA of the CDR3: TGTGCCATCAGTGAAGGAGAGCTAGCCAAAAACATTCAGTACTTC. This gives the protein CAISEGELAKNIQYF.

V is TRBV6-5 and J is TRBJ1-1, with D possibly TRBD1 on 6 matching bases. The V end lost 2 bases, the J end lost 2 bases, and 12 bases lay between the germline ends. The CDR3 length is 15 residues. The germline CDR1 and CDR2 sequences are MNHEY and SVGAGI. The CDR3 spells CASSYLTGRNTEAFF. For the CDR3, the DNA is TGTGCCAGCAGTTACCTTACAGGGCGAAACACTGAAGCTTTCTTT.

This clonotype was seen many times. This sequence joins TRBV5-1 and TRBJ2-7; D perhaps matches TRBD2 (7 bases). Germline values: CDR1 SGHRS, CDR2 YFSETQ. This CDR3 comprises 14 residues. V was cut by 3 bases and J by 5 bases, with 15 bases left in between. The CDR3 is CASSSDSGAHEQYF. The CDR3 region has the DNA TGCGCCAGCAGCTCGGACAGCGGGGCCCACGAGCAGTACTTC.

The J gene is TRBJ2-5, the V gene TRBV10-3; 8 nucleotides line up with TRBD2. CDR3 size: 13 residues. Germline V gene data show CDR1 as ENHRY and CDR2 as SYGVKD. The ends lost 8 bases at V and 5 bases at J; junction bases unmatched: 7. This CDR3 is CAILAGDGETQYF. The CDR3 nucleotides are TGTGCCATCCTAGCGGGCGACGGGGAGACCCAGTACTTC.

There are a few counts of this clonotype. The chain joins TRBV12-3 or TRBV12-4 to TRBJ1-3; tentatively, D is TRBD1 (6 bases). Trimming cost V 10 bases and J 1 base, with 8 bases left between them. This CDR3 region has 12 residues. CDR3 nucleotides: TGTGCCACCGGGACATCTGGAAACACCATATATTTT. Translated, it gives CATGTSGNTIYF.

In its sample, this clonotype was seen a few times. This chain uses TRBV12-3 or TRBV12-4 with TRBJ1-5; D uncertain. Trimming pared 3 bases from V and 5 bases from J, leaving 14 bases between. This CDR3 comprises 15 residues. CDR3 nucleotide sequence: TGTGCCAGCAGTTTCGCGGGCGGTGGAGATCAGCCCCAGCATTTT. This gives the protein CASSFAGGGDQPQHF.

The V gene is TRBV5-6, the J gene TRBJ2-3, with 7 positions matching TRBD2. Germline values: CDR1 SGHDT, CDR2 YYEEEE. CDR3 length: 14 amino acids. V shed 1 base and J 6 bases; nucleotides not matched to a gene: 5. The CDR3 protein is CASSLRGVGDTQYF. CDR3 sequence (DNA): TGTGCCAGCAGCTTGCGGGGGGTTGGGGATACGCAGTATTTT.

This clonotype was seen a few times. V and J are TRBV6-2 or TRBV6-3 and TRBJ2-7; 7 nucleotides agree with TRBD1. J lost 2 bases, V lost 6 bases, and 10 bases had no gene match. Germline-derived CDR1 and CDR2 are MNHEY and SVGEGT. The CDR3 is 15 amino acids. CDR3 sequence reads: CASSLNRDSPYEQYV. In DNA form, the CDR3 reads TGTGCCAGCAGCCTTAACCGGGACAGCCCCTACGAGCAGTACGTC.

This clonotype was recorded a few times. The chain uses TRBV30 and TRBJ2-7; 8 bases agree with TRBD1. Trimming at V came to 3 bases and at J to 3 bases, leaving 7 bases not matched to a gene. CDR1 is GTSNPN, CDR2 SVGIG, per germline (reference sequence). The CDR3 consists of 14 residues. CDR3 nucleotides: TGTGCCTGGAGCCTCTTGGACAGGGACTACGAGCAGTACTTC. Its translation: CAWSLLDRDYEQYF.

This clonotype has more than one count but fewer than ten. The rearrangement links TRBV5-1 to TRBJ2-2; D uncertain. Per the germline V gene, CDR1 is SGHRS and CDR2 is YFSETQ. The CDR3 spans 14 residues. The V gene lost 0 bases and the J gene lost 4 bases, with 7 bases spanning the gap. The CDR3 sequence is CASSLEGFTGELFF. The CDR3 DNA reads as TGCGCCAGCAGCTTGGAGGGATTCACCGGGGAGCTGTTTTTT.

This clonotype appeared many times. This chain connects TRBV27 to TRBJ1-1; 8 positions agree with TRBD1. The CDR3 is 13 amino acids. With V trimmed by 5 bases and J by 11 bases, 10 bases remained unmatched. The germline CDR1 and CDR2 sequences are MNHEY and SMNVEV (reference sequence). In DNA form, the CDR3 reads TGTGCCAGCAGTATCCGGGACAGGTCGGTGGCTTTCTTT. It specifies CASSIRDRSVAFF.

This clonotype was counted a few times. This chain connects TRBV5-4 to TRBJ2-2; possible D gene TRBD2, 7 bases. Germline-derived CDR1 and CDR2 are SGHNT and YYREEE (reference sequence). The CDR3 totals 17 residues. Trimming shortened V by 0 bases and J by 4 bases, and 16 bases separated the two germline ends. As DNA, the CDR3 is TGTGCCAGCAGCTTGGGGGGGGGCCCCATGAGCACCGGGGAGCTGTTTTTT. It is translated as CASSLGGGPMSTGELFF.

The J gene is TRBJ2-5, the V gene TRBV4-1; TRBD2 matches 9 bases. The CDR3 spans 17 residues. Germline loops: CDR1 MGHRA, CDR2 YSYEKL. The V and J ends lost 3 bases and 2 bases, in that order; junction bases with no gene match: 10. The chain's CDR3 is CASSQRGGGGEQETQYF. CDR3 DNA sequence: TGCGCCAGCAGCCAGAGAGGGGGCGGGGGGGAACAAGAGACCCAGTACTTC.

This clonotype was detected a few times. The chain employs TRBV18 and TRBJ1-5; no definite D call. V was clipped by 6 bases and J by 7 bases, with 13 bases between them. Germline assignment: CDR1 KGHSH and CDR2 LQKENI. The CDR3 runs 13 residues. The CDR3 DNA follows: TGTGCCAGCTCTCCCGACCTAGGGCAGCCCCAGCATTTT. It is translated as CASSPDLGQPQHF.

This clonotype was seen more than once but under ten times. The DNA of the CDR3 is TGCGCCAGCAGCTCTGCCGGTACAGGGGGCATTGAGCAGTTCTTC. Amino acid sequence: CASSSAGTGGIEQFF. The chain recombines TRBV5-1 with TRBJ2-1; 9 nucleotides match TRBD1. Per germline, CDR1 SGHRS and CDR2 YFSETQ. The CDR3 has 15 residues. After removal of 3 bases from V and 9 bases from J, the junction contained 10 bases not matched to a gene.

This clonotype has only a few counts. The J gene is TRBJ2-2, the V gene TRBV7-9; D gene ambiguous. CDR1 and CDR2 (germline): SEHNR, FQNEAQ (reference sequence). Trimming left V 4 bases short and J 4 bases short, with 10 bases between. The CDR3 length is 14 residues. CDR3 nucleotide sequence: TGTGCCAGCAGCTCACCCCGTATCACCGGGGAGCTGTTTTTT. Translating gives CASSSPRITGELFF.

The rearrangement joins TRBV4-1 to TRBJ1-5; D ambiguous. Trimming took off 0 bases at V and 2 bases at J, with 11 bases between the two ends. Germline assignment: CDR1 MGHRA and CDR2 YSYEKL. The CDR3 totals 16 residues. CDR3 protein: CASSQDRGYGNQPQHF. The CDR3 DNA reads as TGCGCCAGCAGCCAAGATCGAGGGTATGGCAATCAGCCCCAGCATTTT.

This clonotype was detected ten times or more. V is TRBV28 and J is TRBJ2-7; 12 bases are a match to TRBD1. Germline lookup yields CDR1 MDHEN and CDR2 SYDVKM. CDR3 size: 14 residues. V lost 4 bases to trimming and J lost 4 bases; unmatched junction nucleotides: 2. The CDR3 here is CASSSGQGAYEQYV. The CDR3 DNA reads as TGTGCCAGCAGTTCGGGACAGGGGGCGTACGAGCAGTACGTC.

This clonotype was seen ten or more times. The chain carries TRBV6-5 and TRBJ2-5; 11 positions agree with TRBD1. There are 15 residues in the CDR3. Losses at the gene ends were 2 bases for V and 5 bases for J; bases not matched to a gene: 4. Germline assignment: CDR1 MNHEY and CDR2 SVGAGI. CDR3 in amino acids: CASSYGGTGGETQYF. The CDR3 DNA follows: TGTGCCAGCAGTTACGGTGGGACAGGGGGGGAGACCCAGTACTTC.

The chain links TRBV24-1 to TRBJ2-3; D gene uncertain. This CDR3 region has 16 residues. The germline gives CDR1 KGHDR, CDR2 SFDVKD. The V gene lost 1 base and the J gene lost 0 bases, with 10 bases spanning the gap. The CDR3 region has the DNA TGTGCCACCAGTGATTTTGGCGGAACTAGCACAGATACGCAGTATTTT. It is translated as CATSDFGGTSTDTQYF.

The CDR3: CSAKGPGETQYF. In DNA, the CDR3 is TGCAGTGCTAAGGGACCTGGGGAGACCCAGTACTTC. The chain joins TRBV20-1 to TRBJ2-5, with D perhaps TRBD1 or TRBD2 (5 bases each). The V gene's germline CDR1 is DFQATT and CDR2 SNEGSKA (reference sequence). Trimming removed 4 bases from V and 5 bases from J, with 11 bases in between. This CDR3 contains 12 residues.

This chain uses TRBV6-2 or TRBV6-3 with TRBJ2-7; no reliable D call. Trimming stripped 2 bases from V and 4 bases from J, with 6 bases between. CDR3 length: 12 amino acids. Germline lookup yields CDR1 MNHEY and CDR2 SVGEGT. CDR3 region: CASSYSQYEQYF. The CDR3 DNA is TGTGCCAGCAGTTACAGCCAGTACGAGCAGTACTTC.

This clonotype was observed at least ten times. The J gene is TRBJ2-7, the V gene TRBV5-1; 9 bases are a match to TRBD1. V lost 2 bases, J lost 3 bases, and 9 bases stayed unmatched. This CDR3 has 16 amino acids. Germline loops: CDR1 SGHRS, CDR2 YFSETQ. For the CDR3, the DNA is TGCGCCAGCAGCTTTTTTCCGGGACAGGGTATCTACGAGCAGTACTTC. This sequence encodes CASSFFPGQGIYEQYF.

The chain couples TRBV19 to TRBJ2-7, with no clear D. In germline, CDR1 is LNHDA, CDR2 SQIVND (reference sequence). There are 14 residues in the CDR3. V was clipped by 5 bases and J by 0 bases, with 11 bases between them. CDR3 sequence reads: CASSSPESSYEQYF. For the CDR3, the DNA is TGTGCCAGTAGTTCACCAGAGAGCTCCTACGAGCAGTACTTC.

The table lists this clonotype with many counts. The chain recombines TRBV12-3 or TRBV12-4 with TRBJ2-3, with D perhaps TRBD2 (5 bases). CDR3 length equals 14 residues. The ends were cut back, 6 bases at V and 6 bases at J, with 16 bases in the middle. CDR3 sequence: CASSRESPPDTQYF. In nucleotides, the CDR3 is TGTGCCAGCAGCCGGGAAAGCCCCCCGGATACGCAGTATTTT.

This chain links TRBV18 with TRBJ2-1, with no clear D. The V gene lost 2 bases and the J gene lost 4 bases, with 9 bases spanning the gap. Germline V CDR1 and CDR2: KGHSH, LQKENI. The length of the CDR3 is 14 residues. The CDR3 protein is CASSPGQYYNEQFF. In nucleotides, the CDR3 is TGTGCCAGCTCACCAGGGCAGTATTACAATGAGCAGTTCTTC.

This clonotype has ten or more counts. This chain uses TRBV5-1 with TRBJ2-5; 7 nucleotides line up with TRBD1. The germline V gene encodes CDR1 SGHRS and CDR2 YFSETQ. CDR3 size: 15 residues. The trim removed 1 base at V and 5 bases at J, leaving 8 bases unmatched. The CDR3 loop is CASSLLGTDQETQYF. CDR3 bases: TGCGCCAGCAGCTTGTTGGGGACAGATCAGGAGACCCAGTACTTC.